The sequence of this T cell receptor beta chain was determined in a study of PD-L1 blockade in urothelial cancer (dated 2017 in TCRdb). General notes on the study: Therapy was started at some point between 2014 and 2016 for all patients, and atezolizumab 1,200 mg was administered intravenously every 3 weeks. About 90% of the 29 patients were identified as males with urothelial cancer of bladder origin, and a prior smoking history was reported by 18 of 29 patients. Patients had an ECOG performance status of 0 or 1 and had received between 0 and 3 prior chemotherapy regimens. Blood samples were analyzed 3 weeks after the start of treatment (second dose) and 6 weeks after the start of treatment. A median of roughly 140,000 T cells and 80,000 to 95,000 unique TCRs was obtained from blood samples, and a median clonality of approximately 0.08 was observed. The study, an exploratory multi-omic analysis, examined somatic, immune and clinical correlates of response to PD-L1 blockade with atezolizumab in urothelial cancer. Pretreatment tumor samples, along with matched peripheral blood serially collected before and after atezolizumab treatment, were subjected to TCR sequencing. Durable clinical benefit was defined as progression-free survival longer than 6 months, and TCR features were also tested against progression-free and overall survival. In the same patients who had TCR sequencing, pretreatment tumors also underwent whole exome sequencing and RNA sequencing. Durable clinical benefit was achieved by nine patients and was not achieved by 20 patients. Twenty-nine patients had pretreatment blood TCR-seq, about 25 had at least one posttreatment blood collection, and about 25 had tumor TCR-seq. General study outcomes and caveats: Among patients with durable benefit, tumor-associated TCR clones showed greater expansion in peripheral blood 3 weeks after treatment started (n = 22, p = 0.022). Because the sample size was small (n of about 30) and many of the analyses were exploratory, the results are meant to be hypothesis-generating. Improved progression-free and overall survival was found to be associated with pretreatment peripheral blood TCR clonality below the median.

From the cysteine through the phenylalanine, the CDR3 covers 15 amino acids. CDR3 DNA only is kept here, 45 bases in frame from base 1. The germline V gene sets CDR1 to SGHTA and CDR2 to FQGTGA. Between the V and J ends, shortened by 1 base and 1 base respectively, the junction contains 7 bases. The meaning of the sample's time point label: pretreatment peripheral blood. A cohort of approximately 31 patients with locally advanced or metastatic urothelial carcinoma, treated at Memorial Sloan Kettering on a trial protocol, was included. Peripheral blood mononuclear cells were collected pretreatment and during treatment, with between 1 and 8 total time points obtained per patient. The Qiagen DNeasy Blood extraction kit was used to purify genomic DNA from total PBMCs and tumor samples. PBMCs were collected pretreatment and during treatment and were isolated and stored as previously described. Synthetic TCR analog templates were spiked into each PCR so that absolute template abundance could be estimated from read counts. The immunoSEQ assay was used to amplify TCRbeta CDR3 regions from genomic DNA with bias-controlled V and J gene primers. Rearranged TCRbeta segments were sequenced at approximately 20X coverage. On the authors' methods: Sequencing errors were corrected by clustering and CDR3s were annotated against IMGT to assign V, D and J genes. Downstream analyses used only productive TCRbeta rearrangements, leaving out any out-of-frame or stop-codon sequences. Clonality was calculated as one minus the Shannon entropy normalized by the log of the number of unique productive sequences. Fisher's exact test with Benjamini-Hochberg correction, using a cutoff of adjusted p below 0.01, was how clones that differed between time points or between blood and tumor were identified. In TCRdb, the immuneACCESS table is reduced to in-frame sequences with V and J assigned. These tables do not hold every clone; where another copy was compared, an unresolved V gene accounts for under half, and the others remain unexplained. That table supplies the V and J calls and clone size; D and trimming were determined from the DNA. The sample table shows approximately 50,000 clones, and 85% to 90% are seen once. About 20% of the sample goes to the ten largest clones.

In the case of this clone: Its antigen is unknown. No base qualities exist here, and no much larger clone lies one base off it.

The receptor was isolated from a man aged 60-69 years with urothelial cancer. Sequences were derived from PBMCs, sampled around atezolizumab (anti-PD-L1) treatment. This chain is built from TRBV7-3 and TRBJ2-2, and possibly TRBD2, on 6 matching bases. Here the CDR3 is given as CASSLMGGNTGELFF. The DNA sequence is as follows: TGTGCCAGCAGCTTAATGGGGGGGAACACCGGGGAGCTGTTTTTT.